Presented here are 15 T cell receptor beta chains from one specimen sequenced in a study of cytomegalovirus exposure and HLA in healthy donors. PCR involved 60 Vbeta and 13 Jbeta primers. The method was immunoSEQ multiplex PCR; TCRdb's version includes in-frame clones alone and lacks a portion of them. The profile shows some 140,000 clones, roughly three quarters of them singletons. The sequenced material came from PBMCs. Every receptor here comes from a woman between 18 and 29 years old in good health and CMV-seronegative.

J is TRBJ1-2 and V is TRBV18; D ambiguous. Between the trimmed V and J ends, which lost 2 bases and 8 bases, there was a span of 12 bases. The CDR3 runs 13 residues. Germline assignment: CDR1 KGHSH and CDR2 LQKENI. The CDR3 bases are TGTGCCAGCTCACCAGCGGCAGGAGGAGGCTACACCTTC. Translating gives CASSPAAGGGYTF.

This clone was seen more than once but under ten times. The V and J genes are TRBV6-5 and TRBJ1-2; D remains unclear. The CDR3 covers 13 residues. CDR1 is MNHEY and CDR2 is SVGAGI in the germline V gene. Trimming left V 2 bases short and J 2 bases short, with 6 bases between. The CDR3 spells CASSYDGNYGYTF. DNA of the CDR3: TGTGCCAGCAGTTACGACGGGAACTATGGCTACACCTTC.

The rearrangement joins TRBV7-9 to TRBJ1-2; TRBD1 agrees at 7 bases. From germline, CDR1 is SEHNR and CDR2 FQNEAQ (reference sequence). There are 12 residues in the CDR3. The junction had 3 bases not matched to a gene; V was cut back by 4 bases and J by 7 bases. This CDR3 reads CASSSTGAGYTF. CDR3 nucleotides: TGTGCCAGCAGCTCTACAGGGGCTGGCTACACCTTC. Looking up the rest from reference TRBV7-9 and TRBJ1-2 gives the full variable domain: DTGVSQNPRHKITKRGQNVTFRCDPISEHNRLYWYRQTLGQGPEFLTYFQNEAQLEKSRLLSDRFSAERPKGSFSTLEIQRTEQGDSAMYLCASSSTGAGYTFGSGTRLTVV.

This clone occurred a few times. The V gene is TRBV7-6, the J gene TRBJ1-1; D is undetermined. The CDR3 contains 14 residues. The V end lost 0 bases, the J end lost 4 bases, and 9 bases lay between the germline ends. The germline gives CDR1 SGHVS, CDR2 FNYEAQ. DNA for the CDR3: TGTGCCAGCAGCTTAGCGGGAGAGGCCACTGAAGCTTTCTTT. This gives the protein CASSLAGEATEAFF.

DNA of the CDR3: TGTGCCAGCAGTGAAGGAGCGGGAGCCGTAGATACGCAGTATTTT. It translates to CASSEGAGAVDTQYF. This chain joins TRBV2 and TRBJ2-3; 8 nucleotides agree with TRBD2. V trimming: 1 base; J trimming: 5 bases; junction bases outside the gene matches: 5. The CDR3 has 15 amino acids. Germline loops: CDR1 SNHLY, CDR2 FYNNEI.

This clone has just a few counts. The genes are TRBV5-4 and TRBJ2-7; the match to TRBD1 covers 8 bases. The V gene's germline CDR1 is SGHNT and CDR2 YYREEE (reference sequence). This CDR3 is 14 amino acids long. J lost 3 bases, V lost 1 base, and 3 bases had no gene match. As DNA, the CDR3 is TGTGCCAGCAGCTTGCGGACAGGGCACTACGAGCAGTACTTC. Protein product: CASSLRTGHYEQYF. The full variable domain, with the rest looked up from reference TRBV5-4 and TRBJ2-7, is ETGVTQSPTHLIKTRGQQVTLRCSSQSGHNTVSWYQQALGQGPQFIFQYYREEENGRGNFPPRFSGLQFPNYSSELNVNALELDDSALYLCASSLRTGHYEQYFGPGTRLTVT.

The chain has TRBV25-1 and TRBJ2-1; 9 bases line up with TRBD1. After removal of 5 bases from V and 1 base from J, the junction contained 3 bases not matched to a gene. CDR3 length: 15 amino acids. CDR1 is MGHDK, CDR2 SYGVNS, per germline. The CDR3 protein is CASSPGTGSYNEQFF. The CDR3 DNA sequence: TGTGCCAGCAGTCCCGGGACAGGGTCCTACAATGAGCAGTTCTTC.

The V and J genes are TRBV9 and TRBJ1-5; 8 nucleotides align to TRBD1. Germline V gene sequence: CDR1 SGDLS, CDR2 YYNGEE. This CDR3 region has 17 residues. V was pared by 3 bases and J by 3 bases, with 11 bases of the junction left unmatched. The CDR3, as DNA: TGTGCCAGCAGCGCCCCCTCCGGGACAGGTATCAATCAGCCCCAGCATTTT. Its protein is CASSAPSGTGINQPQHF.

This clone was observed a handful of times. The chain combines TRBV30 with TRBJ2-5; 9 bases match TRBD2. V dropped 3 bases and J dropped 5; count of bases not matched to a gene: 4. Germline CDR1 is GTSNPN and CDR2 is SVGIG (reference sequence). This CDR3 spans 13 amino acids. The CDR3 loop is CAWRGGRVETQYF. CDR3 in DNA: TGTGCCTGGAGGGGCGGGAGGGTGGAGACCCAGTACTTC.

CDR3 nucleotide sequence: TGTGCCAGCAGTTACGACAGGAAGCATGGCTACACCTTC. This sequence encodes CASSYDRKHGYTF. The rearrangement links TRBV6-5 to TRBJ1-2, with a possible D match to TRBD1 (6 bases). This CDR3 has 13 amino acids. CDR1 and CDR2 (germline): MNHEY, SVGAGI. The V end was cut by 2 bases, the J end by 6 bases, with 10 bases between.

The rearrangement links TRBV5-1 to TRBJ2-1, with TRBD2 as a possible D gene (5 bases). CDR1 and CDR2 (germline): SGHRS, YFSETQ. Trimming stripped 0 bases from V and 6 bases from J, with 13 bases between. The CDR3 contains 15 residues. The CDR3 DNA follows: TGCGCCAGCAGCTTGGGTGAGGGAGTCTCCAATGAGCAGTTCTTC. Its translation: CASSLGEGVSNEQFF.

The gene calls are TRBV10-3 and TRBJ2-5; the match to TRBD2 covers 9 bases. Germline V gene sequence: CDR1 ENHRY, CDR2 SYGVKD. The V gene end was trimmed by 8 bases and the J gene end by 4 bases; junction bases not matched to a gene: 8. CDR3 length equals 14 residues. The CDR3 reads CAIGSGSGRETQYF. CDR3 bases: TGTGCCATCGGTAGCGGGAGCGGACGAGAGACCCAGTACTTC.

The chain carries TRBV6-6 and TRBJ2-7; D may be TRBD2 (5 bases). The length of the CDR3 is 14 residues. V dropped 6 bases and J dropped 0 bases, with 12 bases sitting between them. Germline lookup yields CDR1 MNHNY and CDR2 SVGAGI (reference sequence). The DNA for the CDR3 is TGTGCCAGCAGGAGGACTGCAAGCTCCTACGAGCAGTACTTC. Translating it yields CASRRTASSYEQYF.

This chain joins TRBV19 and TRBJ1-1, with D unresolved. CDR1 is LNHDA and CDR2 is SQIVND in the germline V gene (reference sequence). Trimming shortened V by 5 bases and J by 6 bases, and 22 bases separated the two germline ends. The CDR3 loop spans 16 amino acids. The CDR3 coding sequence is TGTGCCAGTAGTGGGTTTTGGGGAGATGTAGGAGCTGAAGCTTTCTTT. Its protein product is CASSGFWGDVGAEAFF.

This rearrangement joins TRBV20-1 to TRBJ2-4; possible D gene TRBD2, 5 bases. V lost 4 bases to trimming and J lost 4 bases, with 5 bases between them. This CDR3 contains 11 residues. Germline values: CDR1 DFQATT, CDR2 SNEGSKA (reference sequence). CDR3 protein: CSATGKNIQYF. CDR3 nucleotide sequence: TGCAGTGCTACGGGGAAAAACATTCAGTACTTC.